This is a list of T cell receptor beta chains from one sample in a study of OX40 agonist ivuxolimab in advanced cancers. TCRdb's table, derived via immunoSEQ multiplex PCR, lists solely in-frame clones and lacks some. This repertoire shows tens of thousands of clones, approximately 91% found once; its top ten account for about 30%. Source: CD4+ or CD8+ T cells sorted from blood, taken in a trial of the OX40 agonist ivuxolimab. The receptors stem from an adult with an advanced solid tumor such as melanoma, head and neck, liver or kidney cancer. Each CDR3 is given with its conserved first and last residue. Each record gives: J gene, CDR3 length, V gene, CDR3 protein.

>TRBJ2-3|12|TRBV15
CATSRGGDTQYF
>TRBJ1-1|16|TRBV28
CASSSLKDDRETEAFF
>TRBJ2-3|14|TRBV6-5
CASRPGTSTDTQYF
>TRBJ1-1|13|TRBV2
CASRTGGSTEAFF
>TRBJ2-7|16|TRBV19
CASSIDVTAPVHEQYF
>TRBJ1-5|15|TRBV19
CASSDLGTGNQPQHF
>TRBJ2-1|13|TRBV7-3
CASSLTLGNEQFF
>TRBJ2-1|14|TRBV7-3
CASSEPGLVNEQFF
>TRBJ1-5|14|TRBV18
CASSPGQINQPQHF
>TRBJ1-1|15|TRBV4-3
CASSQGRHKNTEAFF
>TRBJ1-3|14|TRBV11-2
CASSLVGSGNTIYF
>TRBJ1-5|12|TRBV4-1
CASSQGNQPQHF
>TRBJ2-7|13|TRBV27
CASSLSRGYEQYF
>TRBJ2-7|15|TRBV19
CASSPGLADTYEQYF
>TRBJ1-5|15|TRBV2
CASSGQGFGNQPQHF
>TRBJ1-3|16|TRBV5-1
CASSLERGTGGNTIYF
>TRBJ2-7|16|TRBV9
CASSAPGQGMSAEQYF
>TRBJ2-1|14|TRBV19
CASSIVSSYNEQFF
>TRBJ2-7|15|TRBV27
CASSFLASGRLEQYF
>TRBJ2-1|13|TRBV7-8
CASSLGLHNEQFF
>TRBJ2-6|15|TRBV5-1
CASSLVVSGANVLTF
>TRBJ2-7|16|TRBV27
CASSPLTGAYTYEQYF
>TRBJ2-1|14|TRBV19
CASSWESSYNEQFF
>TRBJ1-2|15|TRBV9
CASSVTGTGVGGYTF
>TRBJ1-1|13|TRBV9
CASSVGGATEAFF
>TRBJ2-1|16|TRBV7-9
CASSLWTSGLYNEQFF
>TRBJ2-1|16|TRBV9
CASSVGISGRANEQFF
>TRBJ2-7|16|TRBV6-1
CASSEVGSGNSYEQYF
>TRBJ1-2|15|TRBV6-6
CASSFTGEINYGYTF
>TRBJ2-3|15|TRBV9
CASSHETGATDTQYF
>TRBJ2-3|15|TRBV5-5
CASSFGQTSTDTQYF
>TRBJ2-4|15|TRBV10-1
CASSESTTGENIQYF
>TRBJ2-7|13|TRBV29-1
CSVDDGFAYEQYF
>TRBJ1-5|12|TRBV28
CASSSKDYDLNF
>TRBJ1-2|14|TRBV19
CARRGEGWSYGYTF
>TRBJ2-5|12|TRBV6-1
CASTATGETQYF
>TRBJ2-6|16|TRBV7-9
CASSSPQGAGANVLTF
>TRBJ2-1|14|TRBV7-9
CASSLVSLTNEQFF
>TRBJ2-1|16|TRBV29-1
CSVEGLELGAYNEQFF
>TRBJ2-5|14|TRBV7-2
CASSLARFQETQYF
>TRBJ2-1|14|TRBV7-9
CASSLESSYNEQFF
>TRBJ2-1|16|TRBV7-9
CASSTRQGLLYNEQFF
>TRBJ1-5|15|TRBV6-5
CASSYSIRINQPQHF
>TRBJ2-2|12|TRBV6-5
CASRLGSGELFF
>TRBJ2-7|15|TRBV6-1
CATLAEGPFVHEQYF
>TRBJ2-5|13|TRBV7-9
CASSFRVRETQYF
>TRBJ2-7|16|TRBV6-6
CASSYSGGQGYYEQYF
>TRBJ2-1|18|TRBV11-2
CASSLMDWTSGTHNEQFF